This TCR beta chain was profiled in a study of PD-1 blockade in classical Hodgkin lymphoma. Study outcomes and limitations: It was among complete responders that baseline diversity resembled that of newly diagnosed patients.

As to time point: cycle 4 day 1 (C4D1), after 5 to 7 weeks of nivolumab. All trial patients relapsed after autologous stem cell transplantation. Negative magnetic selection isolated CD4+ T cells from thawed PBMCs. This CDR3 comprises 18 residues. Between the trimmed V and J ends, which lost 4 bases and 1 base, there was a span of 22 bases. Germline CDR1 and CDR2: LGHNA and YNFKEQ. Points on this clone: The antigen remains unidentified.

Assay used: immunoSEQ multiplex PCR; TCRdb lists only in-frame clones, some missing. This sample has some 30,000 clones; more than 80% occur once, and the top ten carry more than 2%. This receptor was obtained from a human donor with classical Hodgkin lymphoma. The J gene is TRBJ1-1, the V gene TRBV4-2, with D possibly matching TRBD1 (6 bases). The source material was CD4+ T cells from blood, sampled before the fourth cycle of nivolumab. The chain's CDR3 is CASSRRGVRTGKNTEAFF. In DNA form, the CDR3 reads TGTGCCAGCAGCCGTAGGGGAGTAAGAACAGGGAAGAACACTGAAGCTTTCTTT.